This note documents a single T cell receptor beta chain sequence. This record comes from a study of PD-L1 blockade in urothelial cancer. Study background: Atezolizumab, begun by patients in the mid-2010s, was given at 1,200 mg intravenously every 3 weeks. Samples came from 3 weeks, at the second dose, and 6 weeks into treatment. Typically, measured as a median, blood samples had about 140,000 T cells.

The germline V gene encodes CDR1 SGHNT and CDR2 YYREEE (reference sequence). The CDR3 totals 15 residues. Trimming at V came to 3 bases and at J to 3 bases, leaving 5 bases not matched to a gene. Clones were sequenced by immunoSEQ multiplex PCR, and TCRdb holds only the in-frame ones, with some missing. The sample includes about 22,000 clones, around 91% seen only once; the top ten take around 10%. Time point specified: peripheral blood 6 weeks after treatment start. This rearrangement joins TRBV5-4 to TRBJ2-2, with 7 nucleotides matching TRBD1. This TCR was sampled from a woman aged 55-70 years with urothelial cancer. The source was PBMCs, collected around atezolizumab (anti-PD-L1) treatment. This chain's CDR3 is CASSSTGRDTGELFF. The CDR3, as DNA: TGTGCCAGCAGCTCGACAGGGCGGGACACCGGGGAGCTGTTTTTT.